These T cell receptor beta chains were read from a single sample in a study of blood T cells in healthy people across ages. TCRdb independently ran MiXCR on the 5' RACE reads; one entry per CDR3 protein. There are some 1.6 million distinct CDR3 sequences in the sample; around 36% occur only once, and 11% lies in the top ten. The sequencing sample was made of blood. The receptors originated from a woman aged 25 to 45 in good health. The conserved cysteine and the conserved F or W are not part of the CDR3 here. Fields, in order: D gene, V gene, J gene, CDR3 protein. A D gene is named only where the DNA matches it firmly.

d_gene: .; v_gene: TRBV7-6; j_gene: TRBJ1-1; CDR3aa: ASSSGPPSRAF
d_gene: TRBD2; v_gene: TRBV20-1; j_gene: TRBJ2-2; CDR3aa: SAGAVAGGRGELF
d_gene: .; v_gene: TRBV27; j_gene: TRBJ2-3; CDR3aa: ASSSHGTEGSAQY
d_gene: TRBD1; v_gene: TRBV6-1; j_gene: TRBJ2-7; CDR3aa: ASSASGTGYYEQY
d_gene: .; v_gene: TRBV15; j_gene: TRBJ2-7; CDR3aa: ATSLGTSYEQY
d_gene: TRBD2; v_gene: TRBV7-3; j_gene: TRBJ2-3; CDR3aa: ASSLNQRGAGTDTQY
d_gene: TRBD1; v_gene: TRBV18; j_gene: TRBJ2-7; CDR3aa: ASSPLQGAPYEQY
d_gene: .; v_gene: TRBV2; j_gene: TRBJ1-4; CDR3aa: ASTQTTGSSEKLF
d_gene: .; v_gene: TRBV20-1; j_gene: TRBJ2-7; CDR3aa: SVRQRGYEQY
d_gene: .; v_gene: TRBV9; j_gene: TRBJ2-1; CDR3aa: ASSVGGTPPDEQF
d_gene: TRBD2; v_gene: TRBV7-3; j_gene: TRBJ2-2; CDR3aa: ASSSGGAGELF
d_gene: .; v_gene: TRBV9; j_gene: TRBJ1-6; CDR3aa: AGSVGDKYSPLH
d_gene: .; v_gene: TRBV5-1; j_gene: TRBJ2-5; CDR3aa: ASSSQPQETQY
d_gene: TRBD2; v_gene: TRBV7-6; j_gene: TRBJ2-7; CDR3aa: ASSSKGGVSSYEQY
d_gene: .; v_gene: TRBV20-1; j_gene: TRBJ1-1; CDR3aa: SGERGNTEAF
d_gene: TRBD2; v_gene: TRBV20-1; j_gene: TRBJ2-5; CDR3aa: SDSGGAEETQY
d_gene: .; v_gene: TRBV10-3; j_gene: TRBJ2-6; CDR3aa: AISESREPPRTRFVLRGANVLT
d_gene: .; v_gene: TRBV5-1; j_gene: TRBJ2-5; CDR3aa: ASSSEAGQETQY
d_gene: TRBD2; v_gene: TRBV5-1; j_gene: TRBJ2-1; CDR3aa: ASSLASGRNEQF
d_gene: TRBD2; v_gene: TRBV12-3/TRBV12-4; j_gene: TRBJ2-1; CDR3aa: ASSLVVAGGGNEQF
d_gene: TRBD2; v_gene: TRBV28; j_gene: TRBJ2-7; CDR3aa: ASRNSGRRDYEQY
d_gene: TRBD2; v_gene: TRBV3-1; j_gene: TRBJ2-5; CDR3aa: ASSQGVSGGGETQY
d_gene: .; v_gene: TRBV24-1; j_gene: .; CDR3aa: ATSDSWSSYNEQY
d_gene: .; v_gene: TRBV20-1; j_gene: TRBJ1-2; CDR3aa: SVQTDNIDPLYGYT
d_gene: TRBD2; v_gene: TRBV27; j_gene: TRBJ2-7; CDR3aa: ASRILVGGPGYEQY
d_gene: TRBD2; v_gene: TRBV5-6; j_gene: TRBJ2-7; CDR3aa: ASRATSGTPYEQY
d_gene: TRBD2; v_gene: TRBV30; j_gene: TRBJ2-5; CDR3aa: AWSDLSGVQY
d_gene: .; v_gene: TRBV4-2; j_gene: TRBJ2-3; CDR3aa: ASNQGVMTIYTDTQY
d_gene: .; v_gene: TRBV10-3; j_gene: TRBJ2-7; CDR3aa: AISWGDSYEQY
d_gene: TRBD1; v_gene: TRBV5-6; j_gene: TRBJ2-5; CDR3aa: ASSLVGQGGQETQY
d_gene: .; v_gene: TRBV20-1; j_gene: TRBJ2-5; CDR3aa: SASFFRDGPQETQY
d_gene: .; v_gene: TRBV29-1; j_gene: TRBJ2-1; CDR3aa: SVEVDPKQQF
d_gene: .; v_gene: TRBV7-2; j_gene: TRBJ1-5; CDR3aa: ASSLEEEGNQPQH
d_gene: .; v_gene: TRBV12-3/TRBV12-4; j_gene: TRBJ1-1; CDR3aa: ASRPTGNTEAF
d_gene: .; v_gene: TRBV7-2; j_gene: TRBJ2-3; CDR3aa: ASSSPRPMETQY
d_gene: TRBD1; v_gene: TRBV7-9; j_gene: TRBJ1-1; CDR3aa: ASSLAGTGYTEAF
d_gene: .; v_gene: TRBV6-2/TRBV6-3; j_gene: TRBJ2-1; CDR3aa: VSSRGPYNEQF
d_gene: TRBD2; v_gene: TRBV6-5; j_gene: TRBJ2-7; CDR3aa: ATSPGTTYEQY
d_gene: .; v_gene: TRBV5-1; j_gene: TRBJ1-2; CDR3aa: ASSHGQSNYGYT
d_gene: TRBD2; v_gene: TRBV27; j_gene: .; CDR3aa: ASRIAGGRNEQY
d_gene: .; v_gene: TRBV7-8; j_gene: TRBJ2-7; CDR3aa: ASGLAATVYEQY
d_gene: .; v_gene: TRBV6-2/TRBV6-3; j_gene: TRBJ1-2; CDR3aa: ASSRSTYGYT
d_gene: .; v_gene: TRBV3-1; j_gene: TRBJ1-2; CDR3aa: ASSRNVGGDGGYT
d_gene: .; v_gene: TRBV14; j_gene: TRBJ2-7; CDR3aa: ASSQDRPSQGSYEQY
d_gene: TRBD2; v_gene: TRBV29-1; j_gene: TRBJ2-1; CDR3aa: SAALTGGSTYNEQF
d_gene: .; v_gene: TRBV12-3/TRBV12-4; j_gene: TRBJ1-2; CDR3aa: ASSLGQQGSYT
d_gene: .; v_gene: TRBV4-1; j_gene: TRBJ1-1; CDR3aa: ASSQLLGDTEAF
d_gene: .; v_gene: TRBV20-1; j_gene: TRBJ2-1; CDR3aa: SARSGTRDNEQF
d_gene: .; v_gene: TRBV2; j_gene: TRBJ2-7; CDR3aa: ASTGRKNMQY
d_gene: .; v_gene: TRBV5-1; j_gene: TRBJ2-7; CDR3aa: ASKDWKTHEQY
d_gene: .; v_gene: TRBV29-1; j_gene: TRBJ2-6; CDR3aa: SVVYSSGANVLT
d_gene: .; v_gene: TRBV4-1; j_gene: TRBJ1-4; CDR3aa: ASSQEGTTNEKLF